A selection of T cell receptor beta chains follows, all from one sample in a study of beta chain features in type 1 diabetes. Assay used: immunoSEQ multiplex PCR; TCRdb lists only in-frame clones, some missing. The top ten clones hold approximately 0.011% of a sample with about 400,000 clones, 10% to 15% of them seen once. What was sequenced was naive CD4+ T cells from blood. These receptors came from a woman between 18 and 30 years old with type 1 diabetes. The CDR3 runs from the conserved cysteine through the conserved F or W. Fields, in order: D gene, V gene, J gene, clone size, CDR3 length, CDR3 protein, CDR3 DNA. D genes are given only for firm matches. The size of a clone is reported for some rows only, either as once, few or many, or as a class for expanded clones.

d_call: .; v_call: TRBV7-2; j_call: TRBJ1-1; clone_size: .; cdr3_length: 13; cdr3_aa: CASMRKGYTEAFF; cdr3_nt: TGTGCCAGCATGCGTAAGGGGTACACTGAAGCTTTCTTT
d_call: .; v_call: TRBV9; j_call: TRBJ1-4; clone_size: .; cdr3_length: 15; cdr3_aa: CASSVAGQVNEKLFF; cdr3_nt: TGTGCCAGCAGCGTAGCTGGTCAGGTGAATGAAAAACTGTTTTTT
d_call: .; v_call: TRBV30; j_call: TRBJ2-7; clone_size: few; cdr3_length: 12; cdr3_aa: CAWSRVSYEQYF; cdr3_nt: TGTGCCTGGAGTCGGGTCTCCTACGAGCAGTACTTC
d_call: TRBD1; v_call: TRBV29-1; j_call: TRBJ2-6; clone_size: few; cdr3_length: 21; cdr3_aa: CSVDRDRSFRGQGPGANVLTF; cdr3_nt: TGCAGCGTCGACCGGGACAGGTCGTTCCGGGGACAGGGGCCTGGGGCCAACGTCCTGACTTTC
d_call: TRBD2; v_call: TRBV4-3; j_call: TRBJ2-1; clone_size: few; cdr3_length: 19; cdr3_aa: CASSHWTSGRGEGGNEQFF; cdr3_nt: TGCGCCAGCAGCCATTGGACTAGCGGGAGGGGTGAAGGGGGGAATGAGCAGTTCTTC
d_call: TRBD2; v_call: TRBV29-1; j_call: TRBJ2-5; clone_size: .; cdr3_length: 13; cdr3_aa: CSGTGGVWETQYF; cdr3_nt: TGCAGCGGCACCGGGGGGGTATGGGAGACCCAGTACTTC
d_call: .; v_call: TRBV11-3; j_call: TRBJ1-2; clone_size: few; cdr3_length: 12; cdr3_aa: CASSGRTQGYTF; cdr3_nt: TGTGCCAGCAGCGGACGGACTCAGGGCTACACCTTC
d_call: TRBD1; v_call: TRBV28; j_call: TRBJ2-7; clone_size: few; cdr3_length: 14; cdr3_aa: CASSFPDRGFEQYF; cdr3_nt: TGTGCCAGCAGTTTCCCGGACAGGGGGTTCGAGCAGTACTTC
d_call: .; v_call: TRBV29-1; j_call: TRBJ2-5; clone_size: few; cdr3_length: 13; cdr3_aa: CSVAPLRQETQYF; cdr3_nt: TGCAGCGTTGCGCCCCTCAGGCAAGAGACCCAGTACTTC
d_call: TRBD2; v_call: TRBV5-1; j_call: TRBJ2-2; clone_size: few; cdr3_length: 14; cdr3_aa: CASNGGRRTGELFF; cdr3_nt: TGCGCCAGCAATGGCGGGAGGCGTACCGGGGAGCTGTTTTTT
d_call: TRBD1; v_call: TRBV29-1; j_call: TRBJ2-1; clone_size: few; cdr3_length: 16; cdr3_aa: CSVVPNTGGEVNEQFF; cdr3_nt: TGCAGCGTTGTCCCCAATACAGGGGGCGAGGTCAATGAGCAGTTCTTC
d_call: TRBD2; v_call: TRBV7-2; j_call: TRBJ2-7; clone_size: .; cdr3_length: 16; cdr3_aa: CASSLGAASGRGEQYF; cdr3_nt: TGTGCCAGCAGCTTAGGGGCGGCTAGCGGGAGAGGCGAGCAGTACTTC
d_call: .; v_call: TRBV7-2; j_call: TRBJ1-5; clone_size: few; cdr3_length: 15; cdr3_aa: CASSLMGRSNQPQHF; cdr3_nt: TGTGCCAGCAGCCTTATGGGCAGAAGCAATCAGCCCCAGCATTTT
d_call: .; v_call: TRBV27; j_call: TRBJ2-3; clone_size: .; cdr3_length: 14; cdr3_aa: CASTTWGDTDTQYF; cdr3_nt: TGTGCCAGCACCACATGGGGCGACACAGATACGCAGTATTTT
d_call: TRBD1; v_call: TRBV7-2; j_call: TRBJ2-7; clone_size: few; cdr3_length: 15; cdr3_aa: CASSLVGQGPYQQYF; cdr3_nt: TGTGCCAGCAGCTTAGTGGGACAGGGTCCCTACCAGCAGTACTTC
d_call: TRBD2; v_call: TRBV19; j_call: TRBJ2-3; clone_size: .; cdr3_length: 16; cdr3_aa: CASSPGGVAGAYTQYF; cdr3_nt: TGTGCCAGTAGCCCCGGAGGGGTAGCGGGGGCATATACGCAGTATTTT
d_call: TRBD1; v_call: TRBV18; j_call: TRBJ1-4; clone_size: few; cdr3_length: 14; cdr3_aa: CASSPDRGREKLFF; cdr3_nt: TGTGCCAGCTCACCTGACAGGGGTCGCGAAAAACTGTTTTTT
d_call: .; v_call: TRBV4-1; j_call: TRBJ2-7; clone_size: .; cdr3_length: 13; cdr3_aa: CASSQEQHREQYF; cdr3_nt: TGCGCCAGCAGCCAAGAACAGCATAGAGAGCAGTACTTC
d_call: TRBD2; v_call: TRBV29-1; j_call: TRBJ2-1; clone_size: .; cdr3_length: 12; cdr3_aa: CSLAGSYNEQFF; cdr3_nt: TGCAGCCTAGCGGGCTCCTACAATGAGCAGTTCTTC
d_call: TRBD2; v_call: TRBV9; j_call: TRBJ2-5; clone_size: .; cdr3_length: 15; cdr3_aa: CASSATSGAQETQYF; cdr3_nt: TGTGCCAGCAGCGCGACTAGCGGGGCACAAGAGACCCAGTACTTC
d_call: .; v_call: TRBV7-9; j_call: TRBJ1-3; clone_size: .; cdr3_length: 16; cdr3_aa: CASSLNRKSSGNTIYF; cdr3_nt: TGTGCCAGCAGCTTGAACAGGAAGAGCTCTGGAAACACCATATATTTT
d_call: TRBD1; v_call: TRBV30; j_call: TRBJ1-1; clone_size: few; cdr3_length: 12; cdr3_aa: CAWNRGNTEAFF; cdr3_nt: TGTGCCTGGAACAGGGGTAACACTGAAGCTTTCTTT
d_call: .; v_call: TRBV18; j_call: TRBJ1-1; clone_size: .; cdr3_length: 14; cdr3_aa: CASSPKGRVTEAFF; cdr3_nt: TGTGCCAGCTCACCCAAGGGGAGGGTCACTGAAGCTTTCTTT
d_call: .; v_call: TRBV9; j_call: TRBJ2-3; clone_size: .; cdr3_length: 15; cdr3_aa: CASSTIGGNTDTQYF; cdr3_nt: TGTGCCAGCAGCACCATTGGCGGCAACACAGATACGCAGTATTTT
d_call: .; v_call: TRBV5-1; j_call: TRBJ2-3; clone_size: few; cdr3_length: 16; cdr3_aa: CASSLSRGRSTDTQYF; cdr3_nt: TGCGCCAGCAGCTTGTCCCGGGGGAGGAGCACAGATACGCAGTATTTT
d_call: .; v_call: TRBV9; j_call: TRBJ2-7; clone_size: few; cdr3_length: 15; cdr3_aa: CASSVAVQGSYEQYF; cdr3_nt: TGTGCCAGCAGCGTAGCGGTTCAGGGTTCCTACGAGCAGTACTTC
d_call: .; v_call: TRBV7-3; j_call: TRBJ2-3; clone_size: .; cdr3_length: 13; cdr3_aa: CASRLSGTDTQYF; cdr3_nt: TGTGCCAGCAGGTTATCGGGCACAGATACGCAGTATTTT
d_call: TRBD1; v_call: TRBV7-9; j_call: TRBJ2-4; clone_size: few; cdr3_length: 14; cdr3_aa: CASSFTGGEDIQYF; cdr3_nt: TGTGCCAGCAGCTTCACAGGGGGCGAGGACATTCAGTACTTC
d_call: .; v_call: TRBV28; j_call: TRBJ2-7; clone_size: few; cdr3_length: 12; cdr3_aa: CASKEGSYEQYF; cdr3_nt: TGTGCCAGCAAGGAGGGAAGCTACGAGCAGTACTTC
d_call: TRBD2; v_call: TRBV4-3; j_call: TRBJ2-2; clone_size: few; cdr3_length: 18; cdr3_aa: CASSQDPAGGSYTGELFF; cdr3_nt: TGCGCCAGCAGCCAAGATCCCGCGGGCGGGAGCTACACCGGGGAGCTGTTTTTT
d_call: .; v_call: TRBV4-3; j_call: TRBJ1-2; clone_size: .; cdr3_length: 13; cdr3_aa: CASSQETGYGYTF; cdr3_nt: TGCGCCAGCAGCCAAGAAACAGGCTATGGCTACACCTTC
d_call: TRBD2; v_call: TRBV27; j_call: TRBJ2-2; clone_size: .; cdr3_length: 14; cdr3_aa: CASSSTSGRWELFF; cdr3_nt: TGTGCCAGCAGTTCGACTAGCGGGAGGTGGGAGCTGTTTTTT
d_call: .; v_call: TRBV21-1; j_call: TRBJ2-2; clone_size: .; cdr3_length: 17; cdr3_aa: CATNNTDQGEDTGELFF; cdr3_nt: TGTGCCACCAACAACACGGATCAGGGGGAAGACACCGGGGAGCTGTTTTTT
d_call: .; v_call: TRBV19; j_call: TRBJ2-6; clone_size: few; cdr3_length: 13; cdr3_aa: CASRASGANVLTF; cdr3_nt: TGTGCCAGTAGGGCATCTGGGGCCAACGTCCTGACTTTC
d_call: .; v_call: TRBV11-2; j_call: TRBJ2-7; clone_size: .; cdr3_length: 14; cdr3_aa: CASSLGGRAYEQYF; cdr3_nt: TGTGCCAGCAGCTTAGGGGGCAGGGCCTACGAGCAGTACTTC
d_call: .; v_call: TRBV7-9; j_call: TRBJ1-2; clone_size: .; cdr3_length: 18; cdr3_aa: CASSSPTRDPGTLYGYTF; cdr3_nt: TGTGCCAGCAGCTCTCCAACCCGAGACCCAGGCACCCTCTATGGCTACACCTTC
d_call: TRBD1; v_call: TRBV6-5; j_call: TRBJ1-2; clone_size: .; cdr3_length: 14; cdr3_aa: CASSRTGGLEGYTF; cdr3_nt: TGTGCCAGCAGTCGGACAGGGGGCTTAGAAGGCTACACCTTC
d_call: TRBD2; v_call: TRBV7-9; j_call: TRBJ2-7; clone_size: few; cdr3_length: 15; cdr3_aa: CASSLFLAGVYEQYF; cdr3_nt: TGTGCCAGCAGCTTGTTTCTAGCGGGAGTGTACGAGCAGTACTTC
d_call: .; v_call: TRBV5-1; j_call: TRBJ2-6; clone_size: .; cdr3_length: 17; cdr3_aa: CASSPSGYLSGANVLTF; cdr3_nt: TGCGCCAGCAGCCCGAGCGGGTACCTCTCTGGGGCCAACGTCCTGACTTTC
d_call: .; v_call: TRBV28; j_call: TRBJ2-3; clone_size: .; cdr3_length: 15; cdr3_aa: CASSSLGGFTDTQYF; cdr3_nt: TGTGCCAGCAGTAGTCTAGGCGGCTTCACAGATACGCAGTATTTT
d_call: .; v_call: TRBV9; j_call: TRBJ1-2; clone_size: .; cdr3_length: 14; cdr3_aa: CASSAEGFGYGYTF; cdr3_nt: TGTGCCAGCAGCGCGGAGGGGTTTGGCTATGGCTACACCTTC
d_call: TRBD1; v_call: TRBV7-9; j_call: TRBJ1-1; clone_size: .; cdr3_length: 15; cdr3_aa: CASSEWTGTNTEAFF; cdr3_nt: TGTGCCAGCAGCGAATGGACAGGGACGAACACTGAAGCTTTCTTT
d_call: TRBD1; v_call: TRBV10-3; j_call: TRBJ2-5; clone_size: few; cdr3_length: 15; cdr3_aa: CATALTLTGGETQYF; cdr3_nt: TGTGCCACCGCCCTCACATTGACAGGGGGAGAGACCCAGTACTTC
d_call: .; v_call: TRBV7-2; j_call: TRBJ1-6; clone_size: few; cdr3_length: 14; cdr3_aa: CASSGDWVGSPLHF; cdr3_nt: TGTGCCAGCAGCGGAGATTGGGTTGGTTCACCCCTCCACTTT
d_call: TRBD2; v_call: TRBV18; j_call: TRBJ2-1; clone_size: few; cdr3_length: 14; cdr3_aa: CASSQEPGLAAILF; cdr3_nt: TGTGCCAGCTCACAGGAACCGGGACTAGCGGCTATTCTCTTC